One sample yielded the 28 T cell receptor beta chains listed below, sequenced in a study of shared clonotypes between healthy human individuals. Repertoires were generated with immunoSEQ multiplex PCR, while TCRdb's copy carries only in-frame clones and drops some. The sample has over 850,000 clones, approximately 80% seen once; the top ten hold roughly 0.62%. Input material: memory CD4+ T cells from PBMCs. Documented subset: CD45RA-negative fraction. These TCRs come from a man between 18 and 29 years old in good health. Some clones in this sample may be carry-over from other donors' samples.

V and J are TRBV5-8 and TRBJ2-1, with D tentatively TRBD1 (6 bases). The ends were cut back, 5 bases at V and 4 bases at J, with 19 bases in the middle. The CDR3 is 16 residues long. In germline, CDR1 is SGHTS, CDR2 YDEGEE. CDR3 in DNA: TGTGCCAGCAGTTACAGGGCCGCAAACATTTACAATGAGCAGTTCTTC. Translation gives CASSYRAANIYNEQFF.

The chain has TRBV6-1 and TRBJ1-2; 8 bases agree with TRBD1. This CDR3 contains 14 residues. Germline CDR1 is MNHNS and CDR2 is SASEGT. V shed 11 bases, J shed 2 bases, and the junction held 10 bases outside the gene matches. This CDR3 reads CAADPDRGNYGYTF. The DNA of the CDR3 is TGTGCCGCCGATCCAGACAGGGGCAACTATGGCTACACCTTC.

The chain links TRBV28 to TRBJ2-7, with TRBD1 matching over 8 bases. The CDR3 runs to 15 residues. V was pared by 2 bases and J by 0 bases, with 3 bases of the junction left unmatched. Germline lookup yields CDR1 MDHEN and CDR2 SYDVKM. The CDR3 is CASSLPRGLSYEQYF. The CDR3 nucleotides are TGTGCCAGCAGTTTACCCAGGGGGCTCTCCTACGAGCAGTACTTC.

Worth noting for this clone: At the DNA level, this CDR3 is encoded by other sequences in the same sample as well. CDR3 bases: TGTGCCAGCAGTGCCCAGGGATATCAGCCCCAGCATTTT. Protein: CASSAQGYQPQHF. This rearrangement joins TRBV25-1 to TRBJ1-5; D possibly corresponds to TRBD1 (5 bases). The CDR3 loop spans 13 amino acids. Germline V gene lookup returns CDR1 MGHDK and CDR2 SYGVNS. The V and J ends lost 4 bases and 5 bases respectively, with 9 bases between them.

This clone was found many times. J is TRBJ1-1 and V is TRBV29-1; D gene unclear. The length of the CDR3 is 15 residues. The germline V gene has CDR1 SQVTM and CDR2 ANQGSEA. Between the trimmed V and J ends, which lost 4 bases and 0 bases, there was a span of 15 bases. The CDR3 nucleotides read TGCAGCGTTGGTTCCGGGTGGGGAATGAACACTGAAGCTTTCTTT. Its protein product is CSVGSGWGMNTEAFF.

The chain links TRBV7-9 to TRBJ1-2, with TRBD1 matching 9 bases. J gave up 4 bases and V 5 bases, and 8 bases lay outside the gene matches. CDR3 length: 15 amino acids. CDR1 and CDR2 (germline): SEHNR, FQNEAQ (reference sequence). CDR3 nucleotides: TGTGCCAGCAGCCGATCCGGGACAGGGACCTATGGCTACACCTTC. This gives the protein CASSRSGTGTYGYTF.

The sample holds one count of this clone. At the DNA level, this CDR3 is encoded by other sequences in the same sample as well. The chain employs TRBV7-2 and TRBJ2-3; the match to TRBD2 covers 10 bases. CDR1 and CDR2 from the germline V gene are SGHTA and FQGNSA. This CDR3 region has 15 residues. The V gene end was trimmed by 5 bases and the J gene end by 5 bases; junction bases not matched to a gene: 7. This CDR3 is CASSPSGRAGDTQYF. For the CDR3, the DNA is TGTGCCAGCAGCCCCAGCGGGAGGGCCGGAGATACGCAGTATTTT.

DNA of the CDR3: TGTGCCAGCAGCTTAGAAGGGGGTAGGGGTGGCTACACCTTC. This sequence encodes CASSLEGGRGGYTF. The V call is TRBV7-2, the J call TRBJ1-2, with a tentative D call TRBD1 (6 bases). This CDR3 region has 14 residues. The V gene lost 1 base and the J gene lost 7 bases, with 13 bases spanning the gap. Germline V CDR1 and CDR2: SGHTA, FQGNSA.

The J gene is TRBJ1-2, the V gene TRBV5-6; D remains ambiguous. The V and J ends lost 0 bases and 5 bases respectively, with 8 bases between them. CDR1 SGHDT and CDR2 YYEEEE come from the germline V gene. The CDR3 runs 13 residues. CDR3 coding DNA: TGTGCCAGCAGCTTGGAACAACCTTATGGCTACACCTTC. Encoded protein: CASSLEQPYGYTF.

The chain joins TRBV2 to TRBJ1-2; TRBD1 matches 9 bases. The CDR3 length is 15 residues. The germline CDR1 and CDR2 sequences are SNHLY and FYNNEI. The V gene end was trimmed by 2 bases and the J gene end by 2 bases; junction bases not matched to a gene: 3. CDR3 nucleotide sequence: TGTGCCAGCAGTGAATACAGGGGGCGGAACTATGGCTACACCTTC. Protein product: CASSEYRGRNYGYTF.

V and J are TRBV9 and TRBJ2-3, with 8 bases aligning to TRBD2. This CDR3 contains 14 residues. The V and J ends lost 4 bases and 9 bases, in that order; junction bases with no gene match: 10. Germline CDR1 and CDR2: SGDLS and YYNGEE. The CDR3 here is CASSPRITSGTQYF. CDR3 in DNA: TGTGCCAGCAGCCCCCGAATTACTAGCGGAACGCAGTATTTT.

The chain is built from TRBV7-8 and TRBJ2-2; possible D gene TRBD1, 6 bases. This CDR3 comprises 13 residues. Trimming took off 4 bases at V and 6 bases at J, with 9 bases between the two ends. Germline values: CDR1 SGHVS, CDR2 FQNEAQ. The CDR3 nucleotides are TGTGCCAGCAGCTCCAGGGGAGCCGGGGAGCTGTTTTTT. Its protein product is CASSSRGAGELFF. The full variable domain, rest sourced from reference TRBV7-8 and TRBJ2-2, is GAGVSQSPRYKVAKRGQDVALRCDPISGHVSLFWYQQALGQGPEFLTYFQNEAQLDKSGLPSDRFFAERPEGSVSTLKIQRTQQEDSAVYLCASSSRGAGELFFGEGSRLTVL.

This rearrangement joins TRBV29-1 to TRBJ2-1; TRBD2 matches 8 bases. Germline CDR1 is SQVTM and CDR2 is ANQGSEA. Trimming cost V 4 bases and J 7 bases; bases outside gene matches: 12. This CDR3 has 15 residues. CDR3 DNA sequence: TGCAGCGTTGTAGACGGGAGGGCCCGTAAAAATGAGCAGTTCTTC. Encoded protein: CSVVDGRARKNEQFF.

In this sample, this clone turned up once. The CDR3 nucleotides are TGTGCCAGCTCACCGGACAGGGAGGGGACCCAGTACTTC. Translation: CASSPDREGTQYF. The chain joins TRBV18 to TRBJ2-5; TRBD1 is a possible D gene (8 bases). The CDR3 extends over 13 amino acids. Between the trimmed V and J ends, which lost 3 bases and 7 bases, there was a span of 12 bases. Germline CDR1 reads KGHSH; CDR2 reads LQKENI.

The chain recombines TRBV28 with TRBJ1-5, with 8 bases aligning to TRBD1. The CDR3 has 17 residues. The germline gives CDR1 MDHEN, CDR2 SYDVKM. V gave up 5 bases and J gave up 4 bases; unmatched junction bases: 13. The CDR3 region has the DNA TGTGCCAGCAGTCTTAGACAGGGGCGTCGTCAAAATCAGCCCCAGCATTTT. It specifies CASSLRQGRRQNQPQHF.

This clone has a handful of counts. The chain joins TRBV27 to TRBJ2-5; TRBD2 matches 15 bases. The trim removed 6 bases at V and 4 bases at J, leaving 6 bases unmatched. CDR3 length equals 16 residues. Germline values: CDR1 MNHEY, CDR2 SMNVEV (reference sequence). Here the CDR3 DNA reads TGTGCCAGCAGCCTCCCGGGACTAGCGGGAGGAGAGACCCAGTACTTC. Translation: CASSLPGLAGGETQYF.

This sequence joins TRBV20-1 and TRBJ1-1; D gene ambiguous. The CDR3 has 11 amino acids. V lost 6 bases to trimming and J lost 7 bases, with 12 bases between them. Germline V CDR1 and CDR2: DFQATT, SNEGSKA (reference sequence). The CDR3, as DNA: TGCAGTGCCACTGTCTTCATTGAAGCTTTCTTT. Translated: CSATVFIEAFF.

J is TRBJ1-3 and V is TRBV5-1; D is undetermined. The CDR3 runs to 15 residues. Germline assignment: CDR1 SGHRS and CDR2 YFSETQ. Trimming removed 0 bases from V and 2 bases from J, with 9 bases in between. In nucleotides, the CDR3 is TGCGCCAGCAGCTTGGTTCCCGGGACTGGAAACACCATATATTTT. It translates to CASSLVPGTGNTIYF.

This chain uses TRBV6-6 with TRBJ2-7; 13 bases fit TRBD2. V shed 6 bases and J 13 bases; nucleotides not matched to a gene: 12. CDR3 length: 14 residues. CDR1 is MNHNY and CDR2 is SVGAGI in the germline V gene (reference sequence). CDR3: CASSTRTSGSWEYF. For the CDR3, the DNA is TGTGCCAGCAGCACCAGGACTAGCGGGAGTTGGGAATACTTC.

This sequence joins TRBV6-1 and TRBJ1-1, with D perhaps TRBD1 (5 bases). This CDR3 contains 13 residues. The germline CDR1 and CDR2 sequences are MNHNS and SASEGT. V was clipped by 7 bases and J by 3 bases, with 12 bases between them. The CDR3: CASKPQGYTEAFF. CDR3 DNA sequence: TGTGCCAGCAAACCCCAGGGTTACACTGAAGCTTTCTTT.

The V call is TRBV27, the J call TRBJ1-1, with D uncertain. The CDR3 sequence is 15 residues long. Per germline, CDR1 MNHEY and CDR2 SMNVEV (reference sequence). Trimming took off 5 bases at V and 1 base at J, with 14 bases between the two ends. The CDR3 DNA reads as TGTGCCAGCAGTGCGTACCTGGGCCAGAACACTGAAGCTTTCTTT. It yields the protein CASSAYLGQNTEAFF.

The chain is built from TRBV30 and TRBJ2-5; 9 nucleotides align to TRBD2. Germline V gene sequence: CDR1 GTSNPN, CDR2 SVGIG (reference sequence). The CDR3 has 14 amino acids. J gave up 2 bases and V 2 bases, and 3 bases lay outside the gene matches. The DNA of the CDR3 is TGTGCCTGGAGTACGGGACTAGCACAAGAGACCCAGTACTTC. This gives the protein CAWSTGLAQETQYF.

This clone was counted between two and nine times. The chain is built from TRBV18 and TRBJ2-1, with unresolved D. Germline V lookup: CDR1 KGHSH, CDR2 LQKENI. There are 15 residues in the CDR3. Trimming shortened V by 6 bases and J by 2 bases, and 14 bases separated the two germline ends. The CDR3, as DNA: TGTGCCAGCTCCGCCGGCGCCCCTCCCTACAATGAGCAGTTCTTC. Translating it yields CASSAGAPPYNEQFF.

Of note for this clone: The same CDR3 also results from other DNA sequences found in this sample. This rearrangement joins TRBV5-5 to TRBJ1-4, with D possibly being TRBD1 (5 bases). CDR3 size: 15 residues. CDR1 and CDR2 (germline): SGHKS, YYEKEE (reference sequence). Trimming took 0 bases from V and 8 from J, leaving 14 bases between them. The DNA of the CDR3 is TGTGCCAGCAGCTTGGAAGGGACGCCGGGGGAAAAACTGTTTTTT. This codes for CASSLEGTPGEKLFF. Variable domain in full (rest from reference TRBV5-5 and TRBJ1-4): DAGVTQSPTHLIKTRGQQVTLRCSPISGHKSVSWYQQVLGQGPQFIFQYYEKEERGRGNFPDRFSARQFPNYSSELNVNALLLGDSALYLCASSLEGTPGEKLFFGSGTQLSVL.

This chain joins TRBV27 and TRBJ2-1; 9 nucleotides match TRBD2. J gave up 10 bases and V 2 bases, and 6 bases lay outside the gene matches. The CDR3 loop spans 14 amino acids. Germline loops: CDR1 MNHEY, CDR2 SMNVEV (reference sequence). CDR3: CASSLMLAGVEQFF. CDR3 nucleotide sequence: TGTGCCAGCAGTTTAATGTTAGCGGGAGTCGAGCAGTTCTTC.

The CDR3 sequence is CASSLEGGTYNEQFF. The CDR3 DNA reads TGTGCCAGCAGCCTAGAGGGGGGTACCTACAATGAGCAGTTCTTC. This sequence joins TRBV6-1 and TRBJ2-1, with D perhaps assigned TRBD1 or TRBD2 (6 bases each). The CDR3 contains 15 residues. Germline V gives CDR1 MNHNS, CDR2 SASEGT. Trimming took off 6 bases at V and 2 bases at J, with 14 bases between the two ends.

The V and J genes are TRBV5-6 and TRBJ2-1; the D gene is possibly TRBD2 (7 bases). V was trimmed by 0 bases and J by 9 bases, leaving 13 bases between them. Germline V lookup: CDR1 SGHDT, CDR2 YYEEEE. CDR3 size: 14 residues. The CDR3: CASSLDTGRGEQFF. The CDR3 nucleotides are TGTGCCAGCAGCTTGGATACAGGGAGGGGTGAGCAGTTCTTC.

This clone came up once. The chain is built from TRBV2 and TRBJ1-4; D unclear. Trimming left V 8 bases short and J 4 bases short, with 11 bases between. The CDR3 runs 13 residues. Germline assignment: CDR1 SNHLY and CDR2 FYNNEI. This chain's CDR3 is CASCRTLNEKLFF. The CDR3 coding sequence is TGTGCCAGCTGCAGGACCCTTAATGAAAAACTGTTTTTT. The full variable domain, rest sourced from reference TRBV2 and TRBJ1-4, is EPEVTQTPSHQVTQMGQEVILRCVPISNHLYFYWYRQILGQKVEFLVSFYNNEISEKSEIFDDQFSVERPDGSNFTLKIRSTKLEDSAMYFCASCRTLNEKLFFGSGTQLSVL.